This note documents a single T cell receptor beta chain sequence. What it recognizes is unknown. The data were obtained in a study of cytomegalovirus exposure and HLA in healthy donors. Trimming at V came to 4 bases and at J to 5 bases, leaving 6 bases not matched to a gene. The CDR3 has 15 amino acids. Germline CDR1 and CDR2: SGHAT and FQNNGV. Broader study findings: Previous analysis showed most TCR beta V segments were productive about 87% or about 30% of the time. In the analysis, some V segments, TRBV6-2 and TRBV6-3 included, were excluded as indistinguishable. The authors considered a cluster of highly shared sequence variants likely to be a sequencing artifact.

PCR was performed using 60 Vbeta and 13 Jbeta primers. Sequencing was performed with immunoSEQ multiplex PCR; in TCRdb, only in-frame clones are kept and a portion is missing. The table includes about 130,000 clones, 75% to 85% detected once. The sequence was obtained from a male donor in good health and CMV-seronegative. This chain connects TRBV11-2 to TRBJ1-5; TRBD1 matches 9 bases. Material: PBMCs. In DNA, the CDR3 is TGTGCCAGCAGCTCTGGACAGGGGTTCTATCAGCCCCAGCATTTT. The encoded protein is CASSSGQGFYQPQHF.